This is a list of T cell receptor beta chains from one sample in a study of a mutant IDH1 vaccine in newly diagnosed glioma. These receptors' targets are unknown. Measured with immunoSEQ multiplex PCR; TCRdb has only the in-frame clones, and not every one. Among about 72,000 clones listed, 80% to 85% were seen once. The sample consisted of PBMCs, taken from a glioma patient whose treatment included an IDH1 peptide vaccine. The receptors come from a man between 18 and 29 years old with glioma. CDR3s include the opening cysteine and the closing phenylalanine or tryptophan. Each record gives: J gene, D gene, V gene, clone size, CDR3 protein, CDR3 DNA. A D gene is named only where the DNA matches it firmly. Some rows have no size entry. The others give once, few or many, or a class for an expanded clone.

j_gene: TRBJ2-1; d_gene: TRBD2; v_gene: TRBV30; abundance: once; CDR3aa: CAGGLAAYNEQFF; CDR3nt: TGTGCCGGAGGACTAGCGGCCTACAATGAGCAGTTCTTC
j_gene: TRBJ1-5; d_gene: NA; v_gene: TRBV4-3; abundance: NA; CDR3aa: CASSLALFGNQPQHF; CDR3nt: TGCGCCAGCAGCCTAGCGCTGTTTGGCAATCAGCCCCAGCATTTT
j_gene: TRBJ1-3; d_gene: TRBD1; v_gene: TRBV4-3; abundance: few; CDR3aa: CASSPDRGYGNTIYF; CDR3nt: TGCGCCAGCAGCCCTGACAGGGGATATGGAAACACCATATATTTT
j_gene: TRBJ1-5; d_gene: NA; v_gene: TRBV18; abundance: NA; CDR3aa: CASSPDGNQPQHF; CDR3nt: TGTGCCAGCTCACCGGACGGGAATCAGCCCCAGCATTTT
j_gene: TRBJ2-3; d_gene: NA; v_gene: TRBV5-1; abundance: NA; CDR3aa: CASSLATDTQYF; CDR3nt: TGCGCCAGCAGCTTGGCCACAGATACGCAGTATTTT
j_gene: TRBJ1-1; d_gene: TRBD1; v_gene: TRBV7-9; abundance: few; CDR3aa: CASSLQGDTEAFF; CDR3nt: TGTGCCAGCAGCTTGCAGGGGGACACTGAAGCTTTCTTT
j_gene: TRBJ2-5; d_gene: NA; v_gene: TRBV4-3; abundance: NA; CDR3aa: CASSQGGAGQETQYF; CDR3nt: TGCGCCAGCAGCCAAGGGGGGGCGGGCCAAGAGACCCAGTACTTC
j_gene: TRBJ2-7; d_gene: TRBD1; v_gene: TRBV27; abundance: NA; CDR3aa: CASSTSGQLYEQYF; CDR3nt: TGTGCCAGCAGTACATCGGGACAGCTTTACGAGCAGTACTTC
j_gene: TRBJ1-3; d_gene: NA; v_gene: TRBV6-5; abundance: few; CDR3aa: CASSSGTAGNTIYF; CDR3nt: TGTGCCAGCAGTTCCGGGACGGCTGGAAACACCATATATTTT
j_gene: TRBJ2-7; d_gene: NA; v_gene: TRBV5-8; abundance: NA; CDR3aa: CASYRSPYEQYF; CDR3nt: TGTGCCAGCTACAGGTCTCCCTACGAGCAGTACTTC
j_gene: TRBJ1-5; d_gene: NA; v_gene: TRBV29-1; abundance: NA; CDR3aa: CSVAVNQGNQPQHF; CDR3nt: TGCAGCGTTGCGGTAAATCAGGGCAATCAGCCCCAGCATTTT
j_gene: TRBJ2-5; d_gene: NA; v_gene: TRBV15; abundance: NA; CDR3aa: CATSRVGTGRGKTQYF; CDR3nt: TGTGCCACCAGCAGAGTCGGAACAGGGAGGGGAAAGACCCAGTACTTC
j_gene: TRBJ2-7; d_gene: TRBD1; v_gene: TRBV6-5; abundance: NA; CDR3aa: CASSLDRKSYEQYF; CDR3nt: TGTGCCAGCAGCCTGGACAGGAAGTCCTACGAGCAGTACTTC
j_gene: TRBJ2-3; d_gene: NA; v_gene: TRBV7-9; abundance: NA; CDR3aa: CASSLGASARTDTQYF; CDR3nt: TGTGCCAGCAGCTTAGGGGCTAGCGCGCGCACAGATACGCAGTATTTT
j_gene: TRBJ1-2; d_gene: NA; v_gene: TRBV29-1; abundance: NA; CDR3aa: CSVARGLGSGGYTF; CDR3nt: TGCAGCGTGGCTAGGGGGTTAGGCTCGGGCGGCTACACCTTC
j_gene: TRBJ1-6; d_gene: TRBD1; v_gene: TRBV7-9; abundance: NA; CDR3aa: CASSSSHRDRGPNSPLHF; CDR3nt: TGTGCCAGCAGCTCCTCACACAGGGACAGGGGGCCTAATTCACCCCTCCACTTT
j_gene: TRBJ1-5; d_gene: NA; v_gene: TRBV11-2; abundance: NA; CDR3aa: CASSRDISGNQPQHF; CDR3nt: TGTGCCAGCAGCCGGGACATCTCTGGCAATCAGCCCCAGCATTTT
j_gene: TRBJ2-1; d_gene: NA; v_gene: TRBV5-5; abundance: NA; CDR3aa: CASSLGGGGAYNEQFF; CDR3nt: TGTGCCAGCAGCTTGGGAGGAGGGGGCGCCTACAATGAGCAGTTCTTC
j_gene: TRBJ1-1; d_gene: NA; v_gene: TRBV18; abundance: NA; CDR3aa: CASSGTLNTEAFF; CDR3nt: TGTGCCAGCTCTGGGACTTTGAACACTGAAGCTTTCTTT
j_gene: TRBJ1-5; d_gene: NA; v_gene: TRBV7-9; abundance: NA; CDR3aa: CASSGRGFGQPQHF; CDR3nt: TGTGCCAGCAGCGGGCGGGGATTCGGGCAGCCCCAGCATTTT
j_gene: TRBJ2-7; d_gene: TRBD1; v_gene: TRBV18; abundance: NA; CDR3aa: CASSPTRDRGGGYEQYF; CDR3nt: TGTGCCAGCTCACCGACCCGGGACAGGGGGGGCGGCTACGAGCAGTACTTC
j_gene: TRBJ2-2; d_gene: NA; v_gene: TRBV6-5; abundance: NA; CDR3aa: CASSYETSWAGELFF; CDR3nt: TGTGCCAGCAGTTACGAGACTAGTTGGGCCGGGGAGCTGTTTTTT
j_gene: TRBJ1-1; d_gene: NA; v_gene: TRBV6-1; abundance: NA; CDR3aa: CASRGLNTEAFF; CDR3nt: TGTGCCAGCCGGGGCCTGAACACTGAAGCTTTCTTT
j_gene: TRBJ1-4; d_gene: NA; v_gene: TRBV19; abundance: NA; CDR3aa: CASSIRSQLFF; CDR3nt: TGTGCCAGTAGCATACGGTCGCAACTGTTTTTT
j_gene: TRBJ1-5; d_gene: TRBD1; v_gene: TRBV2; abundance: NA; CDR3aa: CASSLIQGAQPQHF; CDR3nt: TGTGCCAGCAGTCTAATACAGGGGGCTCAGCCCCAGCATTTT
j_gene: TRBJ2-7; d_gene: TRBD2; v_gene: TRBV9; abundance: few; CDR3aa: CASSAGTSGRRLGYEQYF; CDR3nt: TGTGCCAGCAGCGCCGGAACTAGCGGGAGGAGGTTGGGCTACGAGCAGTACTTC
j_gene: TRBJ2-2; d_gene: NA; v_gene: TRBV7-8; abundance: NA; CDR3aa: CASSLGQWTTELFF; CDR3nt: TGTGCCAGCAGCCTGGGGCAATGGACAACGGAGCTGTTTTTT
j_gene: TRBJ1-5; d_gene: NA; v_gene: TRBV4-2; abundance: NA; CDR3aa: CASSLTRGPNQPQHF; CDR3nt: TGTGCCAGCAGCCTAACCAGGGGTCCCAATCAGCCCCAGCATTTT
j_gene: TRBJ2-7; d_gene: NA; v_gene: TRBV6-5; abundance: NA; CDR3aa: CASSEGPADEQYF; CDR3nt: TGTGCCAGCAGTGAGGGACCAGCGGACGAGCAGTACTTC
j_gene: TRBJ1-3; d_gene: NA; v_gene: TRBV9; abundance: NA; CDR3aa: CASSASRTAGNTIYF; CDR3nt: TGTGCCAGCAGCGCCTCACGGACAGCTGGAAACACCATATATTTT
j_gene: TRBJ1-1; d_gene: NA; v_gene: TRBV30; abundance: NA; CDR3aa: CAWSKTPNTEAFF; CDR3nt: TGTGCCTGGTCGAAAACTCCGAACACTGAAGCTTTCTTT
j_gene: TRBJ1-1; d_gene: NA; v_gene: TRBV6-5; abundance: NA; CDR3aa: CASTYVGGEAFF; CDR3nt: TGTGCCAGCACCTATGTCGGGGGTGAAGCTTTCTTT